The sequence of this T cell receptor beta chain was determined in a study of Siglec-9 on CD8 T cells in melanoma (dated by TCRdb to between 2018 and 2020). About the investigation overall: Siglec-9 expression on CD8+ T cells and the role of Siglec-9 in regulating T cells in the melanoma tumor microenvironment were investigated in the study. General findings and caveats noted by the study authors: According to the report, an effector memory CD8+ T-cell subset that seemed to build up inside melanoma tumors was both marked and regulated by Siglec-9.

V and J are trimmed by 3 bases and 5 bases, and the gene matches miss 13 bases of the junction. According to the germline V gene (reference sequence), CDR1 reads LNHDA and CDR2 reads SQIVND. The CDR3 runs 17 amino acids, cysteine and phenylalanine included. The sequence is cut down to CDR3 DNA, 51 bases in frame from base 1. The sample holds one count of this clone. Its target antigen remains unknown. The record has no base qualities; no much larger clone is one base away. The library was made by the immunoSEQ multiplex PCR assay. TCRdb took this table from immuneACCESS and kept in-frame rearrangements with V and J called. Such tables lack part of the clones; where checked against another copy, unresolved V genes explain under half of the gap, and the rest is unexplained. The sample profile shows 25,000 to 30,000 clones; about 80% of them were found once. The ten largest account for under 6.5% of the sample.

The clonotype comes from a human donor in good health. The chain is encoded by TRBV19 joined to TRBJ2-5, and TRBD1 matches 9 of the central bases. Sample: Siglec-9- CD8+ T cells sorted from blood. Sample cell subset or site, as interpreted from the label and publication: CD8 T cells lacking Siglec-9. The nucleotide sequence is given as TGTGCCAGTAGTATCCTCACCACAGGGGGCGCAGGGGAGACCCAGTACTTC. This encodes CASSILTTGGAGETQYF.